This record concerns one TCR beta chain sequence. This record comes from a study of blood T cell repertoires in COVID-19. Study as a whole: Spain, Italy and the United States supplied samples that represented acute and convalescent COVID-19. In each case, the material was cDNA or gDNA derived from T cells, B-cell-depleted T cells, or PBMCs.

How the authors handled the data: Cell counts per sample came from amplifying reference gene primers. Clones were read by immunoSEQ multiplex PCR, and TCRdb kept only the in-frame ones, dropping some. V, J and clone size are taken as reported in that table, and D and trimming were inferred from the DNA itself. The sample consists of some 96,000 clones, more than 75% of them appearing once. CDR1 WNHNN and CDR2 SYGVQD come from the germline V gene (reference sequence). The CDR3 has 17 residues. V shed 2 bases, J shed 5 bases, and the junction held 10 bases outside the gene matches. The sequence came from a middle-aged man with acute or convalescent COVID-19. The J gene is TRBJ2-1, the V gene TRBV10-1, with 9 bases that match TRBD2. The specimen was peripheral blood. CDR3 coding DNA: TGCGCCAGCAGTGAGGCCGGCGGGACTAGCTTAAACAATGAGCAGTTCTTC. This gives the protein CASSEAGGTSLNNEQFF.